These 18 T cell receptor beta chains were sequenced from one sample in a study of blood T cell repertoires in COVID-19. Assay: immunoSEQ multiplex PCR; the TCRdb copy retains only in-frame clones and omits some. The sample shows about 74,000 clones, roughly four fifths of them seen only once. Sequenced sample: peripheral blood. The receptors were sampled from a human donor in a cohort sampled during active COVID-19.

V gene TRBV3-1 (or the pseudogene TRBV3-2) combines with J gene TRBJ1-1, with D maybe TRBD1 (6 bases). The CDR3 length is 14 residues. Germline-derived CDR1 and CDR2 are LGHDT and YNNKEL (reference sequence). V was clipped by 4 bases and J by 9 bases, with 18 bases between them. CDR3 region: CASSLQGTGHQAFF. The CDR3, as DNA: TGTGCCAGCAGCCTACAAGGGACGGGACATCAAGCTTTCTTT.

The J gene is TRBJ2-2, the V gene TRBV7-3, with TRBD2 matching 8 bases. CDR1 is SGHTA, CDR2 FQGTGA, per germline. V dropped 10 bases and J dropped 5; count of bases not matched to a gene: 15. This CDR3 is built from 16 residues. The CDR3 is CATQRGPGGATGELFF. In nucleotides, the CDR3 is TGTGCCACCCAGAGGGGCCCCGGGGGGGCGACCGGGGAGCTGTTTTTT.

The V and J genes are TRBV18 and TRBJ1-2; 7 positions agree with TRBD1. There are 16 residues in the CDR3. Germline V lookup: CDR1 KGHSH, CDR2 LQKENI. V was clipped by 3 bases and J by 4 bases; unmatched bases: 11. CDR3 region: CASSPDRSQGFYGYTF. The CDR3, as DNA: TGTGCCAGCTCACCGGACAGGTCCCAGGGGTTCTATGGCTACACCTTC.

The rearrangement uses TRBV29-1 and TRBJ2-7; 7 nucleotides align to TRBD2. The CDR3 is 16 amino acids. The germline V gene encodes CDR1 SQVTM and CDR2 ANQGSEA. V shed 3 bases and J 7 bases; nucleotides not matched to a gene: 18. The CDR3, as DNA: TGCAGCGTTGATAAAGGGACTACCCTGACTGCCTCAGAGCAGTACTTC. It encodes CSVDKGTTLTASEQYF.

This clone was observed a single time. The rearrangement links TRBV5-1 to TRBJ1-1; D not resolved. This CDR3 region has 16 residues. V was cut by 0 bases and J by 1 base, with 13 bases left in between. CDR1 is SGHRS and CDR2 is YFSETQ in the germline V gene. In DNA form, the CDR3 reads TGCGCCAGCAGCTTGGAAGGGCCCAGCGGGAACACTGAAGCTTTCTTT. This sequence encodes CASSLEGPSGNTEAFF.

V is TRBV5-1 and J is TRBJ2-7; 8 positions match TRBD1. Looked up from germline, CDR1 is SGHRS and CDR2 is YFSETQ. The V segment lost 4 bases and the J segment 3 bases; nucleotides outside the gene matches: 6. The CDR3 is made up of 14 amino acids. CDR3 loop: CASSPGTGGYEQYF. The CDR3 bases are TGCGCCAGCAGCCCGGGGACAGGTGGCTACGAGCAGTACTTC.

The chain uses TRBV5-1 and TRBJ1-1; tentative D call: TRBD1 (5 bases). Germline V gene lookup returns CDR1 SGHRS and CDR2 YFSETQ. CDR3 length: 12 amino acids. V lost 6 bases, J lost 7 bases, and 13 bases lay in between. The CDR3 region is CASTGGSNEAFF. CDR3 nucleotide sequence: TGCGCCAGCACCGGGGGAAGTAATGAAGCTTTCTTT.

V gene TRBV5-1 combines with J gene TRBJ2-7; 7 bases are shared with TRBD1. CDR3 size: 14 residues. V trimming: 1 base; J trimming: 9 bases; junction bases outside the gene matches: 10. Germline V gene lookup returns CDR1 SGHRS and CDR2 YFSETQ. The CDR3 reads CASSLNEGADGQYF. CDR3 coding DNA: TGCGCCAGCAGCTTGAATGAGGGGGCTGATGGGCAGTACTTC.

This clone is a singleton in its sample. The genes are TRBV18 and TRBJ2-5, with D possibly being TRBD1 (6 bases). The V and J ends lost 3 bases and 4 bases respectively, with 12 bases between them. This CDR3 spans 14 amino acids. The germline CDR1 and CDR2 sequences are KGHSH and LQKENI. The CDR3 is CASSPLTGRETQYF. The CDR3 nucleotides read TGTGCCAGCTCACCTTTAACAGGGCGAGAGACCCAGTACTTC. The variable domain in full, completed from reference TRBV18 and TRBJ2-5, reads NAGVMQNPRHLVRRRGQEARLRCSPMKGHSHVYWYRQLPEEGLKFMVYLQKENIIDESGMPKERFSAEFPKEGPSILRIQQVVRGDSAAYFCASSPLTGRETQYFGPGTRLLVL.

CDR3 loop: CASTTATNEKLFF. The CDR3 DNA sequence: TGTGCCAGCACTACGGCAACTAATGAAAAACTGTTTTTT. The chain couples TRBV6-5 to TRBJ1-4; D is ambiguous. This CDR3 has 13 amino acids. Germline assignment: CDR1 MNHEY and CDR2 SVGAGI. V was pared by 7 bases and J by 0 bases, with 6 bases between.

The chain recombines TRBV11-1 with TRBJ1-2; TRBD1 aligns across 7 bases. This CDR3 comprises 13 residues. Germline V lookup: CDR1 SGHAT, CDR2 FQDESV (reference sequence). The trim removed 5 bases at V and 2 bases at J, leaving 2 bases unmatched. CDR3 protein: CASSQDRNYGYTF. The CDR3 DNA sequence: TGTGCCAGCAGCCAGGACAGGAACTATGGCTACACCTTC.

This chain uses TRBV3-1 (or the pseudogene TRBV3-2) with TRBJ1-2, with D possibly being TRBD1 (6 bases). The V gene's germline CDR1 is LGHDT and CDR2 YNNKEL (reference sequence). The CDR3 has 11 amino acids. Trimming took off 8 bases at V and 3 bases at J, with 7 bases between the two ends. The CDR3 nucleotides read TGTGCCAGCCAGGGGTACTATGGCTACACCTTC. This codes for CASQGYYGYTF.

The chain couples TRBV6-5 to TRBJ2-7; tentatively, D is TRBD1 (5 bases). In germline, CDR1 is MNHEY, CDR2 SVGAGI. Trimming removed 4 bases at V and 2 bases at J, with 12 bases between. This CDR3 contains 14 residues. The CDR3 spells CASSSTRTTYEQYF. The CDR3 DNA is TGTGCCAGCAGTTCGACGCGGACAACCTACGAGCAGTACTTC.

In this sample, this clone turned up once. Written as DNA, the CDR3 is TGTGCCAGCAGCCCCGGACTACTCTACTCTGGAAACACCATATATTTT. Amino acid sequence: CASSPGLLYSGNTIYF. The gene calls are TRBV11-1 and TRBJ1-3; D is ambiguous. CDR1 and CDR2 from the germline V gene are SGHAT and FQDESV (reference sequence). CDR3 length equals 16 residues. The ends were cut back, 5 bases at V and 0 bases at J, with 14 bases in the middle.

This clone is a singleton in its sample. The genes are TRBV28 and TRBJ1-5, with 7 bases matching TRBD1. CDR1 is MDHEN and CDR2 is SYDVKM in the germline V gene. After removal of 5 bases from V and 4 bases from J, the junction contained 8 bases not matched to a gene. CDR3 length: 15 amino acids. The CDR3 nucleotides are TGTGCCAGCAGTGCCCGGGACAGAAGGAATCAGCCCCAGCATTTT. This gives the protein CASSARDRRNQPQHF.

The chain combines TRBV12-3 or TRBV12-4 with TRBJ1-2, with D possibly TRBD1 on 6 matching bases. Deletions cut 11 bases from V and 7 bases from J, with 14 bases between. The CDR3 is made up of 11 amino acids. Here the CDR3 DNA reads TGTGCCGCTACAAGGGGGGGTGGCTACACCTTC. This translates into CAATRGGGYTF.

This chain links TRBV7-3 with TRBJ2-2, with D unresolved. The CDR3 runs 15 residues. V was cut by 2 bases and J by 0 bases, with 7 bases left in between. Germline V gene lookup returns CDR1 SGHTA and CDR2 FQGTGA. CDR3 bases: TGTGCCAGCAGCTTATCGGTAGCGAACACCGGGGAGCTGTTTTTT. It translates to CASSLSVANTGELFF.

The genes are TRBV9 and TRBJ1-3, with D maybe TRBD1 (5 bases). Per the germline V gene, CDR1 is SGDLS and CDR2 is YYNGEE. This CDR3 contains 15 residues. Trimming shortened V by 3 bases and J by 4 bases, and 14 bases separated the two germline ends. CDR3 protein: CASSAPGQRGNTIYF. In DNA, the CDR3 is TGTGCCAGCAGCGCCCCAGGGCAGAGAGGAAACACCATATATTTT.